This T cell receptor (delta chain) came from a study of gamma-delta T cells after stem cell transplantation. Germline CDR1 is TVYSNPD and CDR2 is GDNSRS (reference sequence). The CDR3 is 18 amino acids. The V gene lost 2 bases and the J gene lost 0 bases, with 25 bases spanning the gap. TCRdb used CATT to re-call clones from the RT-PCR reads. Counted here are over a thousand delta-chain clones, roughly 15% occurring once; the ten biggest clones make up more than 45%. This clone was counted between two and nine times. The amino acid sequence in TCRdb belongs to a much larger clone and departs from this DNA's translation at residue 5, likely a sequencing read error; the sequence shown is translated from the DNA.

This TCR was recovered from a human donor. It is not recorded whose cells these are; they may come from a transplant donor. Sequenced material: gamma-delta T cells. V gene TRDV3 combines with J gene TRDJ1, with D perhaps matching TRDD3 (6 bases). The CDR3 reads CAFLTSHFYWAYTDKLIF. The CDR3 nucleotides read TGTGCCTTTTTAACTTCCCACTTTTACTGGGCGTACACCGATAAACTCATCTTT.